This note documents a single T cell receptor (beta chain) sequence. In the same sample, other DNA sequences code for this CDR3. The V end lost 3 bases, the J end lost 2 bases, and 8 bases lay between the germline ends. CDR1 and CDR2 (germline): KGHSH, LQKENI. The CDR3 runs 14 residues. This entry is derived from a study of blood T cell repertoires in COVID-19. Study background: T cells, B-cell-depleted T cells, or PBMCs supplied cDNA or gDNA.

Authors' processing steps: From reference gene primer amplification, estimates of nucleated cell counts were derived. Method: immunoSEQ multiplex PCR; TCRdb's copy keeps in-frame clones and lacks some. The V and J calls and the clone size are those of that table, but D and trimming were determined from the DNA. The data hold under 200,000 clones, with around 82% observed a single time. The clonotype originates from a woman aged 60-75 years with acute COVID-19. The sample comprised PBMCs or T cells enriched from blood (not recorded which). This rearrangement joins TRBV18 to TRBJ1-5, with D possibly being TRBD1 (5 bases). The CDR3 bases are TGTGCCAGCTCACCCCCGGGGGGCAATCAGCCCCAGCATTTT. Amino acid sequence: CASSPPGGNQPQHF.